One and the same sample provided the 12 T cell receptor beta chains below, sequenced in a study of molecular identifiers for immune sequencing clone quantification. TCRdb independently ran MiXCR on the PCR reads; one entry per CDR3 protein. The top ten hold about 0.81% of the sample, which has about 300,000 distinct CDR3 sequences, 20% to 25% seen once. Sequencing input: naive CD8+ T cells from blood, with Jurkat cell RNA spiked in. As for subset: FACS-sorted CD8+CD4-CCR7+CD45RA+ naive T cells. These receptors were collected from a human donor in good health. Some libraries in this study had Jurkat cell RNA spiked in.

This clonotype was detected many times. The J gene is TRBJ2-5, the V gene TRBV13; D unresolved. The CDR3 totals 13 residues. The germline V gene has CDR1 PRHDT and CDR2 FYEKMQ (reference sequence). Trimming took off 5 bases at V and 3 bases at J, with 10 bases between the two ends. The CDR3 DNA reads as TGTGCCAGCAGCGCGACTGATGAAGAGACCCAGTACTTC. This gives the protein CASSATDEETQYF.

DNA of the CDR3: TGTGCCAGCAGCTCCGGGGAGGGTGTTTGGCCCCAGCATTTT. This gives the protein CASSSGEGVWPQHF. The V gene is TRBV7-9, the J gene TRBJ1-5; D remains unclear. Germline values: CDR1 SEHNR, CDR2 FQNEAQ (reference sequence). V lost 4 bases and J lost 9, with 16 bases in between. The CDR3 has 14 amino acids.

In regard to this clonotype: A much larger clonotype is one base distant, so this may be a read error. The chain employs TRBV28 and TRBJ2-7, with 7 bases identical to TRBD1. V was pared by 6 bases and J by 0 bases, with 8 bases of the junction left unmatched. The CDR3 runs 15 residues. Germline CDR1 MDHEN, CDR2 SYDVKM. The CDR3 coding sequence is TGTGCCAGCAGCGCATTGACAGGGCCCTCCTACGAGCAGTACTTC. It is translated as CASSALTGPSYEQYF.

This rearrangement joins TRBV6-2 or TRBV6-3 to TRBJ2-3; 8 bases match TRBD1. In germline, CDR1 is MNHEY, CDR2 SVGEGT. This CDR3 region has 18 residues. V was clipped by 5 bases and J by 3 bases; unmatched bases: 16. The CDR3 DNA reads TGTGCCAGCAGTATCCCGACTCTGACAGGGGTGAATACAGATACGCAGTATTTT. Its translation: CASSIPTLTGVNTDTQYF.

The CDR3 spells CASSHSGFYEQYF. The CDR3 DNA reads as TGTGCCAGCAGCCATTCGGGTTTCTACGAGCAGTACTTC. The V and J genes are TRBV3-1 and TRBJ2-7; no definite D call. CDR3 length: 13 amino acids. Germline loops: CDR1 LGHDT, CDR2 YNNKEL (reference sequence). The V end was cut by 3 bases, the J end by 3 bases, with 9 bases between.

The sample holds many counts of this clonotype. V and J are TRBV12-3 or TRBV12-4 and TRBJ2-3, with 9 bases matching TRBD2. The CDR3 totals 14 residues. V shed 3 bases and J 6 bases; nucleotides not matched to a gene: 4. For the CDR3, the DNA is TGTGCCAGCAGTTTGGGCGGGGGGGCCGATACGCAGTATTTT. Encoded protein: CASSLGGGADTQYF.

About this clonotype itself: This may be a read error: a much more frequent sequence differs by one nucleotide. V usage is TRBV7-9 and J usage is TRBJ2-7, with D maybe TRBD2 (5 bases). Germline lookup yields CDR1 SEHNR and CDR2 FQNEAQ (reference sequence). The CDR3 is 16 amino acids. V was trimmed by 3 bases and J by 5 bases, leaving 20 bases between them. The CDR3 sequence is CASSFKVRVGVHEQYF. The CDR3 nucleotides are TGTGCCAGCAGCTTTAAAGTGCGGGTGGGAGTCCACGAGCAGTACTTC.

This clonotype was found many times. Here the CDR3 DNA reads TGTGCCAGCAGCTTCGACTTGGATACGCAGTATTTT. The encoded protein is CASSFDLDTQYF. The rearrangement uses TRBV5-5 and TRBJ2-3; D remains ambiguous. With 2 bases removed from V and 6 bases from J, the gap between germline ends came to 7 bases. The CDR3 has 12 amino acids. Germline assignment: CDR1 SGHKS and CDR2 YYEKEE (reference sequence). The whole variable domain, filled in from reference TRBV5-5 and TRBJ2-3, reads DAGVTQSPTHLIKTRGQQVTLRCSPISGHKSVSWYQQVLGQGPQFIFQYYEKEERGRGNFPDRFSARQFPNYSSELNVNALLLGDSALYLCASSFDLDTQYFGPGTRLTVL.

This clonotype appeared a few times. The V gene is TRBV11-2, the J gene TRBJ2-7; 13 nucleotides match TRBD2. J was trimmed by 3 bases and V by 5 bases; bases with no gene match: 4. Germline-derived CDR1 and CDR2 are SGHAT and FQNNGV. The CDR3 totals 15 residues. CDR3 bases: TGTGCCAGCAGCCCACTAGCGGGGGGGAGCTACGAGCAGTACTTC. Its translation: CASSPLAGGSYEQYF.

This clonotype was picked up many times. The CDR3 coding sequence is TGCAGCTTGCGCGGGACAGGAGGTACAGATACGCAGTATTTT. Its protein is CSLRGTGGTDTQYF. This sequence joins TRBV29-1 and TRBJ2-3, with TRBD1 matching over 8 bases. V lost 8 bases and J lost 3; bases outside the gene matches: 10. This CDR3 has 14 amino acids. Germline CDR1 is SQVTM and CDR2 is ANQGSEA.

This clonotype was seen ten or more times. This chain joins TRBV20-1 and TRBJ1-2; D gene unclear. V shed 1 base and J shed 1 base, with 10 bases lying between them. Germline values: CDR1 DFQATT, CDR2 SNEGSKA (reference sequence). The CDR3 is 14 residues long. CDR3 sequence reads: CSARAMWINYGYTF. CDR3 DNA: TGCAGTGCTAGAGCCATGTGGATTAACTATGGCTACACCTTC.

In this sample, this clonotype turned up a few times. V is TRBV12-3 or TRBV12-4 and J is TRBJ2-7, with D possibly matching TRBD2 (6 bases). V shed 5 bases and J shed 13 bases, with 18 bases lying between them. This CDR3 is built from 12 residues. CDR3 bases: TGTGCCAGCAGTGCGCAGGGACTCTACCGATACTTC. It is translated as CASSAQGLYRYF.